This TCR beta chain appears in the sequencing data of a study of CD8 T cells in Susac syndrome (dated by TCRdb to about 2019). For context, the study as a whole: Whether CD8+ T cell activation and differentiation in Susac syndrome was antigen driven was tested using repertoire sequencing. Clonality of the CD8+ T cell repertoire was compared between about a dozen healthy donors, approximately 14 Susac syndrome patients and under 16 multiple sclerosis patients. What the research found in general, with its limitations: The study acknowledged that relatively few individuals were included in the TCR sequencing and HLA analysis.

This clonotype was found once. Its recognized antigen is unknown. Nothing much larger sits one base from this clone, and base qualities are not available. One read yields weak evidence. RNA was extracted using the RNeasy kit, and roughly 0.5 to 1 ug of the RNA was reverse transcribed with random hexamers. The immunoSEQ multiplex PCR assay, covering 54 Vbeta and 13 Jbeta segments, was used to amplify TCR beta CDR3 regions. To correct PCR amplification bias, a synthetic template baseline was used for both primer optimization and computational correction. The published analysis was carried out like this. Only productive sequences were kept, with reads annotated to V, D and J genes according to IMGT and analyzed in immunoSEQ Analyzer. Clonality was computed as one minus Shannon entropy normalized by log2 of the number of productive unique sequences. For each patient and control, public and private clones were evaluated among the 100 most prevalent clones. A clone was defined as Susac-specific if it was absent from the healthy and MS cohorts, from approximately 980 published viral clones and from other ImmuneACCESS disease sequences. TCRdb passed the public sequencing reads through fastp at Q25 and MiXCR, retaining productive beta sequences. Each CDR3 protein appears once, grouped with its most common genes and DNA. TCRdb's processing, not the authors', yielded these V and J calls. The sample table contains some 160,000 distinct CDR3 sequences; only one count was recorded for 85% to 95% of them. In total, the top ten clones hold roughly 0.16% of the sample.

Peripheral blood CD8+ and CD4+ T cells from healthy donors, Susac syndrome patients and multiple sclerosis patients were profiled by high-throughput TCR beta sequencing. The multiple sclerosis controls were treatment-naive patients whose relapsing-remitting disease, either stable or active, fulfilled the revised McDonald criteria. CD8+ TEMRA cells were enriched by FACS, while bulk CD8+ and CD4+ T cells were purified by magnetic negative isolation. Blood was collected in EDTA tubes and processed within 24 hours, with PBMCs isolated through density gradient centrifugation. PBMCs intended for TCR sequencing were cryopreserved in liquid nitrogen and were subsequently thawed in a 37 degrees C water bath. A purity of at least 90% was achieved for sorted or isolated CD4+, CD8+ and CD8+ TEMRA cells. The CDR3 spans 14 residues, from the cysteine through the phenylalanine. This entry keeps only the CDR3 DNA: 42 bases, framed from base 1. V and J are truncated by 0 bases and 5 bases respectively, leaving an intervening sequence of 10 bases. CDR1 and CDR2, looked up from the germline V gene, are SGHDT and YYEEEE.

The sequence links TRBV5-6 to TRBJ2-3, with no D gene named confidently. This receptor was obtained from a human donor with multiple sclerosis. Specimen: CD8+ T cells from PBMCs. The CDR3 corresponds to CASSLVGRLDTQYF. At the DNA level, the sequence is TGTGCCAGCAGCTTGGTCGGACGCTTAGATACGCAGTATTTT.